The 18 T cell receptor beta chains below all came from one sample that was sequenced in a study of blood T cell repertoires in COVID-19. Sequencing was performed with immunoSEQ multiplex PCR; in TCRdb, only in-frame clones are kept and a portion is missing. The sample includes around 300,000 clones, about 90% seen only once; the top ten take 6.3%. Specimen: peripheral blood. The source of these receptors is a woman aged 45-65 years with COVID-19, enrolled during active disease.

The chain has TRBV6-1 and TRBJ1-2; no clear D. The V gene's germline CDR1 is MNHNS and CDR2 SASEGT. This CDR3 region has 15 residues. The V gene lost 2 bases and the J gene lost 4 bases, with 14 bases spanning the gap. CDR3 residues: CASSEWGTRVYGYTF. DNA of the CDR3: TGTGCCAGCAGTGAATGGGGTACGAGGGTCTATGGCTACACCTTC.

The chain combines TRBV5-1 with TRBJ1-4, with TRBD1 identical over 9 bases. Germline CDR1 and CDR2: SGHRS and YFSETQ. Unmatched junction bases numbered 13, after V lost 3 bases and J lost 4 bases. The CDR3 sequence is 18 residues long. CDR3 in DNA: TGCGCCAGCAGCTCCGGGACAGGGAGGGCCGGGGGTAATGAAAAACTGTTTTTT. Translated: CASSSGTGRAGGNEKLFF. Based on the CDR3 plus reference TRBV5-1 and TRBJ1-4, the full variable domain is KAGVTQTPRYLIKTRGQQVTLSCSPISGHRSVSWYQQTPGQGLQFLFEYFSETQRNKGNFPGRFSGRQFSNSRSEMNVSTLELGDSALYLCASSSGTGRAGGNEKLFFGSGTQLSVL.

The chain joins TRBV19 to TRBJ1-4; tentatively, D is TRBD1 (6 bases). This CDR3 region has 13 residues. The germline V gene encodes CDR1 LNHDA and CDR2 SQIVND (reference sequence). Trimming removed 6 bases at V and 8 bases at J, with 13 bases between. The CDR3 reads CASRRGSREKLFF. CDR3 DNA sequence: TGTGCCAGTAGGAGGGGGTCTAGGGAAAAACTGTTTTTT.

The chain has TRBV6-5 and TRBJ2-2; TRBD1 might be the D (6 bases). V lost 6 bases, J lost 1 base, and 12 bases lay in between. This CDR3 has 15 amino acids. Germline V lookup: CDR1 MNHEY, CDR2 SVGAGI. For the CDR3, the DNA is TGTGCCAGCAGACCCGGGACACTGAACACCGGGGAGCTGTTTTTT. This sequence encodes CASRPGTLNTGELFF.

The J gene is TRBJ1-5, the V gene TRBV7-8; TRBD1 might be the D (5 bases). CDR1 is SGHVS and CDR2 is FQNEAQ in the germline V gene. This CDR3 region has 15 residues. V was shortened by 5 bases and J by 3 bases, with 14 bases between the two germline ends. This CDR3 is CASSPRVEYNQPQHF. The CDR3 DNA sequence: TGTGCCAGCAGCCCCAGGGTGGAGTACAATCAGCCCCAGCATTTT.

The chain employs TRBV4-1 and TRBJ2-1; D is ambiguous. The V end was cut by 2 bases, the J end by 6 bases, with 5 bases between. Germline loops: CDR1 MGHRA, CDR2 YSYEKL. There are 12 residues in the CDR3. For the CDR3, the DNA is TGCGCCAGCAGCCAAATCGGCAATGAGCAGTTCTTC. Translation gives CASSQIGNEQFF.

The chain couples TRBV11-2 to TRBJ2-5; D gene ambiguous. Trimming pared 1 base from V and 0 bases from J, leaving 9 bases between. The CDR3 length is 15 residues. Germline CDR1 and CDR2: SGHAT and FQNNGV. The CDR3 sequence is CASSLGYKYQETQYF. The CDR3 DNA reads TGTGCCAGCAGCTTAGGGTACAAGTACCAAGAGACCCAGTACTTC.

The chain links TRBV10-3 to TRBJ1-2; D unclear. The CDR3 extends over 13 amino acids. Germline V gene lookup returns CDR1 ENHRY and CDR2 SYGVKD. V gave up 2 bases and J gave up 4 bases, with 8 bases separating them. The DNA for the CDR3 is TGTGCCATCAGTGAGGGGCTCGGCTATGGCTACACCTTC. This codes for CAISEGLGYGYTF.

The chain recombines TRBV5-4 with TRBJ2-7; perhaps TRBD1 as D (6 bases). The CDR3 is made up of 12 amino acids. CDR1 SGHNT and CDR2 YYREEE come from the germline V gene (reference sequence). CDR3 protein: CASSPGQSRKYV. The CDR3, as DNA: TGTGCCAGCAGCCCTGGACAGTCAAGGAAATATGTC.

This chain uses TRBV5-4 with TRBJ1-1; 9 bases are a match to TRBD1. Germline assignment: CDR1 SGHNT and CDR2 YYREEE (reference sequence). The CDR3 consists of 14 residues. The J segment lost 4 bases and the V segment lost 4 bases, leaving 5 bases of the junction unmatched. The CDR3, as DNA: TGTGCCAGCAGCGCCGGGACAGGGCTCACTGAAGCTTTCTTT. The encoded protein is CASSAGTGLTEAFF.

V and J are TRBV5-1 and TRBJ2-4, with 7 positions matching TRBD1. The trim removed 0 bases at V and 0 bases at J, leaving 6 bases unmatched. Germline loops: CDR1 SGHRS, CDR2 YFSETQ. The CDR3 extends over 17 amino acids. CDR3: CASSLGQGLIAKNIQYF. CDR3 sequence (DNA): TGCGCCAGCAGCTTGGGACAGGGATTAATAGCCAAAAACATTCAGTACTTC.

Only a few counts were recorded for this clone. This chain uses TRBV19 with TRBJ1-1, with D possibly matching TRBD1 (6 bases). V was trimmed by 5 bases and J by 0 bases, leaving 13 bases between them. Germline V gives CDR1 LNHDA, CDR2 SQIVND (reference sequence). The CDR3 is made up of 15 amino acids. CDR3 sequence reads: CASSFRDIMNTEAFF. The CDR3 DNA reads as TGTGCCAGTAGTTTCCGGGACATCATGAACACTGAAGCTTTCTTT.

This chain joins TRBV9 and TRBJ1-2; D gene uncertain. The ends were cut back, 0 bases at V and 8 bases at J, with 20 bases in the middle. The CDR3 runs 16 residues. Germline assignment: CDR1 SGDLS and CDR2 YYNGEE. CDR3 amino acids: CASSVGGPREPRGYTF. The DNA of the CDR3 is TGTGCCAGCAGCGTAGGTGGACCACGGGAACCCAGGGGCTACACCTTC.

The CDR3 loop is CASSLVGGADEAFF. The CDR3 coding sequence is TGTGCCAGCAGCTTAGTGGGAGGGGCAGATGAAGCTTTCTTT. The chain is built from TRBV7-2 and TRBJ1-1; D may be TRBD1 (5 bases). This CDR3 spans 14 amino acids. V was pared by 1 base and J by 7 bases, with 13 bases between. Germline values: CDR1 SGHTA, CDR2 FQGNSA.

This clone was detected once. This CDR3 is CAISEVTGIAYNEQFF. In nucleotides, the CDR3 is TGTGCCATCAGTGAGGTCACGGGGATAGCCTACAATGAGCAGTTCTTC. The V gene is TRBV10-3, the J gene TRBJ2-1; possibly TRBD2 for D (5 bases). The CDR3 extends over 16 amino acids. Germline loops: CDR1 ENHRY, CDR2 SYGVKD. Trimming took 2 bases from V and 2 from J, leaving 13 bases between them.

The chain carries TRBV27 and TRBJ2-1; possible D gene TRBD2, 6 bases. The V end lost 1 base, the J end lost 3 bases, and 7 bases lay between the germline ends. Germline V gene sequence: CDR1 MNHEY, CDR2 SMNVEV (reference sequence). This CDR3 is 14 amino acids long. The chain's CDR3 is CASSLFSGYNEQFF. The CDR3 nucleotides read TGTGCCAGCAGTTTATTTAGCGGCTACAATGAGCAGTTCTTC.

This chain uses TRBV7-8 with TRBJ1-3; the D gene is possibly TRBD1 (5 bases). Trimming removed 8 bases from V and 4 bases from J, with 21 bases in between. The CDR3 extends over 16 amino acids. Germline loops: CDR1 SGHVS, CDR2 FQNEAQ. CDR3 sequence reads: CASSFNRGLSGNTIYF. For the CDR3, the DNA is TGTGCCAGCTCCTTCAACCGGGGACTTTCGGGAAACACCATATATTTT.

This chain links TRBV7-9 with TRBJ2-7, with 7 nucleotides matching TRBD1. Germline values: CDR1 SEHNR, CDR2 FQNEAQ (reference sequence). The CDR3 sequence is 16 residues long. V lost 2 bases, J lost 4 bases, and 11 bases stayed unmatched. The CDR3 here is CASSLTGVGYPYEQYF. CDR3 DNA sequence: TGTGCCAGCAGCTTAACAGGGGTCGGGTATCCGTACGAGCAGTACTTC.